Below, 24 T cell receptor beta chains from the same sample are listed, as sequenced in a study of blood T cell repertoires in COVID-19. Assay used: immunoSEQ multiplex PCR; TCRdb lists only in-frame clones, some missing. The sample has roughly 210,000 clones; around four fifths are singletons. The sample consisted of peripheral blood. The receptors stem from a woman of 80 years or more with COVID-19, enrolled during active disease.

This clone was recorded only once. This sequence joins TRBV7-9 and TRBJ1-5, with D possibly TRBD1 on 5 matching bases. Germline V lookup: CDR1 SEHNR, CDR2 FQNEAQ (reference sequence). The CDR3 covers 14 residues. V was cut by 1 base and J by 2 bases, with 6 bases left in between. In DNA form, the CDR3 reads TGTGCCAGCAGCTTAGAGACAGGCAATCAGCCCCAGCATTTT. Translating it yields CASSLETGNQPQHF.

V usage is TRBV5-6 and J usage is TRBJ1-2; 11 bases line up with TRBD1. CDR1 and CDR2 from the germline V gene are SGHDT and YYEEEE. The length of the CDR3 is 16 residues. V lost 3 bases and J lost 4; bases outside the gene matches: 8. The CDR3 here is CASSSSRTGGTYGYTF. Written as DNA, the CDR3 is TGTGCCAGCAGCTCGTCGAGGACAGGGGGCACCTATGGCTACACCTTC.

J is TRBJ2-3 and V is TRBV3-1 (or the pseudogene TRBV3-2); 7 bases fit TRBD2. V gave up 6 bases and J gave up 5 bases; unmatched junction bases: 5. Germline V gene sequence: CDR1 LGHDT, CDR2 YNNKEL (reference sequence). The CDR3 spans 13 residues. CDR3 sequence (DNA): TGTGCCAGCAGTGAGCGGGGTCGAGATACGCAGTATTTT. This encodes CASSERGRDTQYF.

The chain links TRBV9 to TRBJ2-5; TRBD1 agrees at 7 bases. The germline gives CDR1 SGDLS, CDR2 YYNGEE. The CDR3 contains 16 residues. V shed 0 bases, J shed 6 bases, and the junction held 11 bases outside the gene matches. The DNA of the CDR3 is TGTGCCAGCAGCGTAGGTCAGGGGGAAAACAAAAAGACCCAGTACTTC. Its protein is CASSVGQGENKKTQYF.

The rearrangement uses TRBV28 and TRBJ1-1; maybe TRBD1 (5 bases). The ends were cut back, 8 bases at V and 1 base at J, with 14 bases in the middle. This CDR3 has 14 residues. In germline, CDR1 is MDHEN, CDR2 SYDVKM. This chain's CDR3 is CASGEPTGNTEAFF. The CDR3 nucleotides are TGTGCCAGCGGTGAGCCTACAGGGAACACTGAAGCTTTCTTT. Drawing the rest from reference TRBV28 and TRBJ1-1, the complete variable domain is DVKVTQSSRYLVKRTGEKVFLECVQDMDHENMFWYRQDPGLGLRLIYFSYDVKMKEKGDIPEGYSVSREKKERFSLILESASTNQTSMYLCASGEPTGNTEAFFGQGTRLTVV.

This chain connects TRBV5-1 to TRBJ2-5; 11 nucleotides match TRBD1. Trimming took 3 bases from V and 5 from J; bases not matched to a gene: 3. CDR1 is SGHRS and CDR2 is YFSETQ in the germline V gene. This CDR3 has 14 residues. The CDR3 spells CASSWTGGGETQYF. The CDR3 nucleotides are TGCGCCAGCAGCTGGACAGGGGGCGGGGAGACCCAGTACTTC.

The J gene is TRBJ1-5, the V gene TRBV2; D may be TRBD1 (5 bases). The CDR3 has 12 residues. CDR1 is SNHLY, CDR2 FYNNEI, per germline. Trimming pared 2 bases from V and 7 bases from J, leaving 6 bases between. The CDR3 DNA reads as TGTGCCAGCAGTGAACAGGGCCAGCCCCAGCATTTT. This translates into CASSEQGQPQHF.

This rearrangement joins TRBV5-5 to TRBJ2-7; a weak D match, TRBD1 (5 bases). Germline V lookup: CDR1 SGHKS, CDR2 YYEKEE (reference sequence). The V end was cut by 2 bases, the J end by 2 bases, with 8 bases between. The CDR3 totals 13 residues. For the CDR3, the DNA is TGTGCCAGCAGCTTCTCAGGGACCTACGAGCAGTACGTC. It translates to CASSFSGTYEQYV.

V gene TRBV11-2 combines with J gene TRBJ2-7; 8 bases are shared with TRBD2. CDR3 length equals 14 residues. V trimming: 2 bases; J trimming: 4 bases; junction bases outside the gene matches: 4. The V gene's germline CDR1 is SGHAT and CDR2 FQNNGV. CDR3 nucleotide sequence: TGTGCCAGCAGCTTAAGCGGGGGCGCATACGAGCAGTACTTC. It translates to CASSLSGGAYEQYF.

V is TRBV6-6 and J is TRBJ1-5; the match to TRBD1 covers 7 bases. V lost 2 bases, J lost 7 bases, and 5 bases stayed unmatched. The CDR3 covers 14 residues. The germline V gene has CDR1 MNHNY and CDR2 SVGAGI (reference sequence). The CDR3 sequence: CASSYGDRVQPQHF. DNA for the CDR3: TGTGCCAGCAGTTACGGAGACAGGGTCCAGCCCCAGCATTTT.

This clone has only a few counts. The chain has TRBV5-1 and TRBJ2-5, with 7 bases identical to TRBD2. CDR3 length: 16 amino acids. J was trimmed by 0 bases and V by 3 bases; bases with no gene match: 8. The V gene's germline CDR1 is SGHRS and CDR2 YFSETQ. DNA for the CDR3: TGCGCCAGCAGCTGGTCGGGCGGGAGCAACCAAGAGACCCAGTACTTC. As protein: CASSWSGGSNQETQYF.

The chain uses TRBV7-2 and TRBJ2-5; 10 bases agree with TRBD2. This CDR3 region has 16 residues. The V and J ends lost 5 bases and 2 bases, in that order; junction bases with no gene match: 8. The germline gives CDR1 SGHTA, CDR2 FQGNSA. The CDR3 DNA reads TGTGCCAGCAGCCTACCGGGACTAGCGATTCAAGAGACCCAGTACTTC. Its translation is CASSLPGLAIQETQYF.

The CDR3 region is CASSAGSPNTEAFF. The CDR3 region has the DNA TGCGCCAGCAGTGCTGGCTCACCGAACACTGAAGCTTTCTTT. This chain links TRBV5-1 with TRBJ1-1; D remains ambiguous. This CDR3 spans 14 amino acids. Germline V gene lookup returns CDR1 SGHRS and CDR2 YFSETQ. V gave up 5 bases and J gave up 1 base, with 12 bases separating them.

The chain is built from TRBV7-2 and TRBJ2-2, with D perhaps TRBD1 (6 bases). The germline V and J ends were trimmed by 0 bases and 1 base, with 6 bases remaining between them. The CDR3 covers 15 residues. CDR1 is SGHTA, CDR2 FQGNSA, per germline. The CDR3 DNA reads as TGTGCCAGCAGCTTAGCGACAGGGAACACCGGGGAGCTGTTTTTT. It is translated as CASSLATGNTGELFF. The full variable domain, in which reference TRBV7-2 and TRBJ2-2 provide the parts outside the CDR3, is GAGVSQSPSNKVTEKGKDVELRCDPISGHTALYWYRQSLGQGLEFLIYFQGNSAPDKSGLPSDRFSAERTGGSVSTLTIQRTQQEDSAVYLCASSLATGNTGELFFGEGSRLTVL.

V is TRBV5-1 and J is TRBJ1-1, with D unclear. Germline lookup yields CDR1 SGHRS and CDR2 YFSETQ. CDR3 length: 13 amino acids. The V end lost 7 bases, the J end lost 2 bases, and 12 bases lay between the germline ends. The CDR3 nucleotides are TGCGCCAGCGGGCCGATCCCCAACACTGAAGCTTTCTTT. It specifies CASGPIPNTEAFF.

J is TRBJ1-6 and V is TRBV5-3, with 7 bases matching TRBD1. TRBV5-3 is an ORF, and what it does is uncertain. Trimming at V came to 4 bases and at J to 10 bases, leaving 17 bases not matched to a gene. This CDR3 contains 17 residues. The CDR3 sequence is CARSPDPGDSERSPLHF. CDR3 bases: TGTGCCAGAAGCCCGGACCCGGGGGACAGCGAAAGGTCACCCCTCCACTTT.

The V gene is TRBV7-9, the J gene TRBJ2-1; a possible D gene is TRBD1 (5 bases). V was shortened by 5 bases and J by 1 base, with 18 bases between the two germline ends. The CDR3 extends over 17 amino acids. Germline CDR1 SEHNR, CDR2 FQNEAQ (reference sequence). Here the CDR3 reads CASSAMWQGRSYNEQFF. CDR3 nucleotides: TGTGCCAGCAGCGCAATGTGGCAGGGAAGGTCCTACAATGAGCAGTTCTTC.

This clone appeared a single time. This chain links TRBV19 with TRBJ1-1, with D unclear. CDR1 and CDR2 (germline): LNHDA, SQIVND (reference sequence). V lost 4 bases, J lost 1 base, and 7 bases lay in between. The CDR3 consists of 13 residues. The CDR3 nucleotides read TGTGCCAGTAGTAGTGCGGGGAACACTGAAGCTTTCTTT. Protein product: CASSSAGNTEAFF.

This chain uses TRBV7-9 with TRBJ1-2, with TRBD1 identical over 7 bases. With V trimmed by 5 bases and J by 2 bases, 5 bases remained unmatched. The germline V gene encodes CDR1 SEHNR and CDR2 FQNEAQ (reference sequence). The CDR3 runs to 14 residues. The CDR3: CASSTQGGNYGYTF. CDR3 bases: TGTGCCAGCAGCACCCAGGGGGGAAACTATGGCTACACCTTC.

The chain is built from TRBV7-2 and TRBJ2-7, with 8 positions matching TRBD2. Germline V gene lookup returns CDR1 SGHTA and CDR2 FQGNSA. The ends lost 5 bases at V and 4 bases at J; junction bases unmatched: 7. The CDR3 totals 14 residues. CDR3 coding DNA: TGTGCCAGCAGCCCGTCCGGGGGGGCTTACGAGCAGTACTTC. This encodes CASSPSGGAYEQYF.

The chain has TRBV18 and TRBJ1-5, with 11 bases lining up with TRBD1. This CDR3 contains 18 residues. Germline values: CDR1 KGHSH, CDR2 LQKENI. The J segment lost 5 bases and the V segment lost 4 bases, leaving 13 bases of the junction unmatched. The DNA of the CDR3 is TGTGCCAGCTCACTTCCCCGGGACAGGGGGACGGTGGATCAGCCCCAGCATTTT. This gives the protein CASSLPRDRGTVDQPQHF.

The rearrangement links TRBV6-5 to TRBJ2-2; tentatively, D is TRBD1 (5 bases). The CDR3 totals 14 residues. Germline V lookup: CDR1 MNHEY, CDR2 SVGAGI. The V end was cut by 4 bases, the J end by 9 bases, with 15 bases between. The CDR3 loop reads CASSLSSGNRELFF. Here the CDR3 DNA reads TGTGCCAGCAGTTTATCTTCAGGGAACCGGGAGCTGTTTTTT.

The rearrangement links TRBV25-1 to TRBJ1-1, with a tentative D call TRBD1 (6 bases). CDR1 and CDR2 from the germline V gene are MGHDK and SYGVNS. The CDR3 covers 13 residues. Trimming took off 8 bases at V and 7 bases at J, with 17 bases between the two ends. The CDR3: CASPVGGGCEAFF. The CDR3, as DNA: TGTGCCAGCCCCGTGGGTGGGGGCTGTGAAGCTTTCTTT.

The CDR3 nucleotides are TGTGCCAGCAGCTTGGGTCAGTCCGTTGGGGAGCTGTTTTTT. This gives the protein CASSLGQSVGELFF. The rearrangement uses TRBV5-6 and TRBJ2-2, with unresolved D. Germline assignment: CDR1 SGHDT and CDR2 YYEEEE. The CDR3 consists of 14 residues. Trimming removed 0 bases at V and 8 bases at J, with 11 bases between.